Only one count was recorded for the clone carrying this T cell receptor (beta chain). Its specificity is unknown. Trimming took 3 bases from V and 8 from J, leaving 14 bases between them. The length of the CDR3 is 14 residues. Per germline, CDR1 MNHEY and CDR2 SMNVEV (reference sequence). This sample is drawn from a study of blood T cells in healthy people across ages. Study results and limitations: Unknown donor CMV status possibly confounded expanded clonotype changes.

PCR was performed a second time for 7 to 11 cycles using a sample-barcoded 5' primer and a J-beta primer mix. Every cDNA molecule bore a tag from a template-switch adaptor containing 12 random nucleotides. One entry per CDR3 protein results from TCRdb running MiXCR on the 5' RACE reads. The table includes about 1 million distinct CDR3 sequences, under 45% detected once. Sequenced: blood. The sequence was obtained from a woman aged 55-69 years in good health. J is TRBJ2-1 and V is TRBV27, with D uncertain. The CDR3 DNA is TGTGCCAGCAGTTTTAAGCAGGCCCTCGATGAGCAGTTCTTC. As protein: CASSFKQALDEQFF.